The clone carrying this T cell receptor beta chain was seen a single time. This record belongs to a study of cytomegalovirus exposure and HLA in healthy donors. Researchers ran the PCR with 60 Vbeta and 13 Jbeta primers. This table comes from immunoSEQ multiplex PCR, and its TCRdb copy is limited to in-frame clones, with some not included. Of around 140,000 clones in the sample, approximately 77% are singletons; the top ten hold approximately 1.5%. The germline CDR1 and CDR2 sequences are MNHNS and SASEGT. V lost 7 bases, J lost 13 bases, and 9 bases stayed unmatched. The CDR3 contains 12 residues. V gene TRBV6-1 combines with J gene TRBJ1-4; TRBD1 matches 7 bases. The TCR was taken from a woman between 40 and 55 years old in good health and CMV-seronegative. Sequenced material: PBMCs. For the CDR3, the DNA is TGTGCCAGCATAACAGGGGAGAGGGGACTGTTTTTT. Translating it yields CASITGERGLFF.